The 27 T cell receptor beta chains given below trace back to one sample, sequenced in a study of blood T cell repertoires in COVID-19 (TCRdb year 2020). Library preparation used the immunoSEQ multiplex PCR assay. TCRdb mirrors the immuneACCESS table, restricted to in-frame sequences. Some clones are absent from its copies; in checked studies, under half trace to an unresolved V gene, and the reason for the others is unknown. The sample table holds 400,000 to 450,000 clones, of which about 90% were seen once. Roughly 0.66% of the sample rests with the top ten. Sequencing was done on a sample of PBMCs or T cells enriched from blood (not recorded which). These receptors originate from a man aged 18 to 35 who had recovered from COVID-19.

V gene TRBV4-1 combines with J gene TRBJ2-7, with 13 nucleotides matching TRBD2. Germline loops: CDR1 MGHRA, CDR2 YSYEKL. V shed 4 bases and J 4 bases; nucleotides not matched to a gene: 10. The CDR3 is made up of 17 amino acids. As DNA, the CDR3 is TGCGCCAGCAGCCTCTTTGGAGGGACTAGCGGGATATACGAGCAGTACTTC. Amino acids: CASSLFGGTSGIYEQYF.

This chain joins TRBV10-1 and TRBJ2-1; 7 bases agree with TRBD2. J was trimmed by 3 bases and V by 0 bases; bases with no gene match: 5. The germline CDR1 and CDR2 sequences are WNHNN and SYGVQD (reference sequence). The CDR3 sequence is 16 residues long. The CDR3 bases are TGCGCCAGCAGTGAGTCGTTAAGCGGGATCTACAATGAGCAGTTCTTC. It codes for CASSESLSGIYNEQFF.

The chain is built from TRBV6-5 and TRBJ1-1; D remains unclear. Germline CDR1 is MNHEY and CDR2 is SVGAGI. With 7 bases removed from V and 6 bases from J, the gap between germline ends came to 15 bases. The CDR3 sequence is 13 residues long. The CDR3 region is CASTVRGRSEAFF. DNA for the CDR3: TGTGCCAGCACCGTCAGAGGTCGATCTGAAGCTTTCTTT.

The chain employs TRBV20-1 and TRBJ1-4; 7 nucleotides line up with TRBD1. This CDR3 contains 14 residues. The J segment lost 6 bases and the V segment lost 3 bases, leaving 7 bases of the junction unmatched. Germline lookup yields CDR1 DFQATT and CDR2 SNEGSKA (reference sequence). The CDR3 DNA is TGCAGTGCTAGTGGGACAGTCTTGTATGAAAAACTGTTTTTT. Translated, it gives CSASGTVLYEKLFF.

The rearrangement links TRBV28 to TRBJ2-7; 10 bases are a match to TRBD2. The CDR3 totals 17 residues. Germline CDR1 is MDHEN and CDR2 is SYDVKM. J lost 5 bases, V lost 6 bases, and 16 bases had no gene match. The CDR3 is CASRLPRSSGSFHEQYF. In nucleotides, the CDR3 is TGTGCCAGCAGACTCCCCCGCTCTAGCGGGAGTTTCCACGAGCAGTACTTC.

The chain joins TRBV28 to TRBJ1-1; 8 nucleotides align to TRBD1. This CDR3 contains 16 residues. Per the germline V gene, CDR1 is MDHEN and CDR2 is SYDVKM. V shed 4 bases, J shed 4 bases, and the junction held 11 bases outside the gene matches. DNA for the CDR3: TGTGCCAGCAGTTCCGCCGGACAGGGAGGTGGCACTGAAGCTTTCTTT. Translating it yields CASSSAGQGGGTEAFF.

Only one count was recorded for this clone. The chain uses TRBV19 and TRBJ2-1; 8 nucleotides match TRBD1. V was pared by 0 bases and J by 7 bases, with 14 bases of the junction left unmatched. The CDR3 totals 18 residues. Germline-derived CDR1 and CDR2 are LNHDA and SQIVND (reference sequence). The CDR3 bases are TGTGCCAGTAGTATAGATCTTAGGACAGGGCACTTCGAGAATGAGCAGTTCTTC. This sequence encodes CASSIDLRTGHFENEQFF.

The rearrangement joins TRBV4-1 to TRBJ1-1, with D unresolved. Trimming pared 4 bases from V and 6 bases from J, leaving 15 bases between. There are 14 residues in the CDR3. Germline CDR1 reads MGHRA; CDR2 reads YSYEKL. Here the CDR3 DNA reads TGCGCCAGCAGCCGACCTGAGACTTACGCTGAAGCTTTCTTT. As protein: CASSRPETYAEAFF.

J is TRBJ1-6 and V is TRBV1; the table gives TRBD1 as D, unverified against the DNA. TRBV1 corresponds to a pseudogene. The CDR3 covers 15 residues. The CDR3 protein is CTSSSSPSGDSPLHF. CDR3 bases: TGCACCAGCAGCTCCTCCCCCTCAGGGGATTCACCCCTCCACTTT.

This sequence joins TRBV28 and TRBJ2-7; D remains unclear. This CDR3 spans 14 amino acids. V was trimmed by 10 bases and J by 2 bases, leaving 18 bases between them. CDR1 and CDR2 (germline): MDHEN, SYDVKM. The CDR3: CATTALMGPYEQYF. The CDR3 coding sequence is TGTGCCACCACAGCCTTGATGGGCCCCTACGAGCAGTACTTC.

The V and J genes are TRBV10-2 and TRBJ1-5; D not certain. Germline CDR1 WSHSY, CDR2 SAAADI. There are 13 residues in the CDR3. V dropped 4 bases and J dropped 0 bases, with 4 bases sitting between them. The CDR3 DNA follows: TGCGCCAGCAGTGGTTATAGCAATCAGCCCCAGCATTTT. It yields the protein CASSGYSNQPQHF.

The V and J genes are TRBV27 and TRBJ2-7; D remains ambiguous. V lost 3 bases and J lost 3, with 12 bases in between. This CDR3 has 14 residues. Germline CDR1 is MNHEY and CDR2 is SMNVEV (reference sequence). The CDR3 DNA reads TGTGCCAGCAGTTTTGCAGGCCCTTTCTACGAGCAGTACTTC. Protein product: CASSFAGPFYEQYF.

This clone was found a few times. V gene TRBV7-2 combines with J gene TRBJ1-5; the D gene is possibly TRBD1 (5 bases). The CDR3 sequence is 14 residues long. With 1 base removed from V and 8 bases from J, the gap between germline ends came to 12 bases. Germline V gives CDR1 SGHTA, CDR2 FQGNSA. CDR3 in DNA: TGTGCCAGCAGCTTAGGGGGCTACCAGGAGCCCCAGCATTTT. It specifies CASSLGGYQEPQHF.

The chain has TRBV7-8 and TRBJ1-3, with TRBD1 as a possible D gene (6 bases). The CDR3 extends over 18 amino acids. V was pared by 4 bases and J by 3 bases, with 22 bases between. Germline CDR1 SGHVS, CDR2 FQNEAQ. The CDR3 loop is CASSSSSGGGYYGNTIYF. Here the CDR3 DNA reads TGTGCCAGCAGCTCTTCTTCGGGGGGCGGTTATTATGGAAACACCATATATTTT.

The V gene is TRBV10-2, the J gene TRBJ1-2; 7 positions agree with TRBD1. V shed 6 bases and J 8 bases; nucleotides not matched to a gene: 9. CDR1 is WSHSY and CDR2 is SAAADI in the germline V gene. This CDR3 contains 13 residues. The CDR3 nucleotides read TGCGCCAGCAGCTTTACAGGGGAAGAAGGCTACACCTTC. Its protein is CASSFTGEEGYTF.

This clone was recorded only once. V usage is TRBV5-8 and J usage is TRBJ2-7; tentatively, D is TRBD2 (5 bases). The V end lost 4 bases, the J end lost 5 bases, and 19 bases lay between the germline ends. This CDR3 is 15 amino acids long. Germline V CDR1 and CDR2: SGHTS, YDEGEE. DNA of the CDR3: TGTGCCAGCAGCCCTGGTCAGGAGAGGGTGGACGAGCAGTACTTC. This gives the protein CASSPGQERVDEQYF. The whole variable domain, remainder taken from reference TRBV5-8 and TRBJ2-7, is EAGVTQSPTHLIKTRGQQATLRCSPISGHTSVYWYQQALGLGLQFLLWYDEGEERNRGNFPPRFSGRQFPNYSSELNVNALELEDSALYLCASSPGQERVDEQYFGPGTRLTVT.

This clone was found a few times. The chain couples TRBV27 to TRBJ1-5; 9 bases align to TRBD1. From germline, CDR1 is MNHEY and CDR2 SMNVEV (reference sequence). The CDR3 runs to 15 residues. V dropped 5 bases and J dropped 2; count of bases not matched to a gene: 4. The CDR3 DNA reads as TGTGCCAGCAGTGTCCGGACAGGGGGCAATCAGCCCCAGCATTTT. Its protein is CASSVRTGGNQPQHF.

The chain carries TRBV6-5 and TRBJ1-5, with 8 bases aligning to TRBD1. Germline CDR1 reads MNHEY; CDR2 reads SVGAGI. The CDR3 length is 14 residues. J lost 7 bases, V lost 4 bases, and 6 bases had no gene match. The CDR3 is CASSFDRGGQPQHF. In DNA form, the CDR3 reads TGTGCCAGCAGTTTCGACAGGGGCGGACAGCCCCAGCATTTT.

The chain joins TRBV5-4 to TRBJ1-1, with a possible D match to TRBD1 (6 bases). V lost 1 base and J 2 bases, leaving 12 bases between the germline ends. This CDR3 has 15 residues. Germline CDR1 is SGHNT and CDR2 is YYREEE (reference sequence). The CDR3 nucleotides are TGTGCCAGCAGCTTGCTTACACAGGGCAACACTGAAGCTTTCTTT. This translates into CASSLLTQGNTEAFF.

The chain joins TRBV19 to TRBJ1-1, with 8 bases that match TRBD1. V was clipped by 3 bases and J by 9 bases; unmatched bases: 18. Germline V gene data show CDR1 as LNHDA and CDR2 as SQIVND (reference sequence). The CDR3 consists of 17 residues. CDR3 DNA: TGTGCCAGTAGTATGATCTGGGGGGGGACAGGCTGGAGACAAGCTTTCTTT. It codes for CASSMIWGGTGWRQAFF.

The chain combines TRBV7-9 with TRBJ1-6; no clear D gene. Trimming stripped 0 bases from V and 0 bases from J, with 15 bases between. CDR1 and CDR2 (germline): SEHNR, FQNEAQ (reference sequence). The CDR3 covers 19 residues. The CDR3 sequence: CASSLAESRLISYNSPLHF. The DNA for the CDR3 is TGTGCCAGCAGCTTAGCGGAGAGCCGTCTGATCTCCTATAATTCACCCCTCCACTTT.

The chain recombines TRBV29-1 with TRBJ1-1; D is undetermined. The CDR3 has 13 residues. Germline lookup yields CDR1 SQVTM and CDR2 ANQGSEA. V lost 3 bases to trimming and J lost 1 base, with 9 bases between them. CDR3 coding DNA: TGCAGCGTTGAGGTGGCAGGGAACACTGAAGCTTTCTTT. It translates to CSVEVAGNTEAFF.

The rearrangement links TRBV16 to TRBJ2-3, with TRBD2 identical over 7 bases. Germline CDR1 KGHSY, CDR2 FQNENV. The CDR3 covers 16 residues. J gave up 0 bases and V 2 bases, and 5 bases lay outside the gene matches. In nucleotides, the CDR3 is TGTGCCAGCAGCCAAATCGGGGGGATGAGCACAGATACGCAGTATTTT. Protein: CASSQIGGMSTDTQYF.

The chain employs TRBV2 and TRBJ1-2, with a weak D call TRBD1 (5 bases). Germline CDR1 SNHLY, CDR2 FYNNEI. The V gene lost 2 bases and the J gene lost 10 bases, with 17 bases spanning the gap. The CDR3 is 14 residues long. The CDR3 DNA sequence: TGTGCCAGCAGTGAACGTGTCGGGGGAGGGGACTACACCTTC. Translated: CASSERVGGGDYTF.

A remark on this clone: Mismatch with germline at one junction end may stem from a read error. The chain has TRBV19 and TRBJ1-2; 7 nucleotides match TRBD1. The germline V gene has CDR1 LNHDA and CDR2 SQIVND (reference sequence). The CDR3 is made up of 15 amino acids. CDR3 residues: CASSVTGDPNSGYTF. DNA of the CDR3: TGTGCCAGTAGTGTTACAGGGGATCCTAACTCTGGCTACACCTTC. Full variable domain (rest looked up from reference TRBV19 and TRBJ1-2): DGGITQSPKYLFRKEGQNVTLSCEQNLNHDAMYWYRQDPGQGLRLIYYSQIVNDFQKGDIAEGYSVSREKKESFPLTVTSAQKNPTAFYLCASSVTGDPNSGYTFGSGTRLTVV.

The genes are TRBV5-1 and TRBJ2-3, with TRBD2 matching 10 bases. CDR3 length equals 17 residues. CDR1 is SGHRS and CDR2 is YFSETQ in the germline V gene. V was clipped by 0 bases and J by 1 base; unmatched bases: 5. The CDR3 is CASSLVGTSERTDTQYF. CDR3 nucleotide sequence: TGCGCCAGCAGCTTGGTCGGGACTAGCGAGCGCACAGATACGCAGTATTTT.

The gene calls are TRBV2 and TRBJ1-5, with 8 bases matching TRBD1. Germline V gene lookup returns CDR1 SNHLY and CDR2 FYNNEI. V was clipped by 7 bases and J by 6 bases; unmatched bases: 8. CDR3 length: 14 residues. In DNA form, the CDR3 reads TGTGCCAGCACTCAGGACAGGGCAGCTCAGCCCCAGCATTTT. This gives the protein CASTQDRAAQPQHF.